Detailed here is one T cell receptor beta chain. From the RT-PCR reads, TCRdb called clonotypes with MiXCR, one entry per CDR3 protein. The sample has some 500,000 distinct CDR3 sequences; more than 15% are singletons. The sample originates from a study of response to subunit inactivated influenza vaccine. The CDR3 runs 10 residues. CDR1 is SEHNR, CDR2 FQNEAQ, per germline (reference sequence). Between the trimmed V and J ends, which lost 0 bases and 9 bases, there was a span of 1 base. The sequenced sample was CD4+ T cells sorted from PBMCs, obtained roughly 24 months after vaccination. V usage is TRBV7-9 and J usage is TRBJ2-3; no clear D gene. The sequence was obtained from a man aged 50 to 69 who received an inactivated influenza vaccine. In nucleotides, the CDR3 is TGTGCCAGCAGCTTAGCAACGCAGTATTTT. This sequence encodes CASSLATQYF. The full variable domain, completed using reference TRBV7-9 and TRBJ2-3, is DTGVSQNPRHKITKRGQNVTFRCDPISEHNRLYWYRQTLGQGPEFLTYFQNEAQLEKSRLLSDRFSAERPKGSFSTLEIQRTEQGDSAMYLCASSLATQYFGPGTRLTVL.